These 5 T cell receptor beta chains share one sample of origin, sequenced in a study of CD8+ T cells in alopecia areata listed by TCRdb under 2018. Per the publication, the time point label means: baseline before oral tofacitinib. Library construction relied on the immunoSEQ multiplex PCR assay. To provide template for TCR sequencing, every sample had RNA extracted and reverse transcribed into cDNA. TCRdb provides this immuneACCESS table in a form limited to in-frame rearrangements. Some clones are lacking; in checked studies, under half of them reflect an unresolved V gene, and why the rest are absent is not known. This sample has about 140,000 clones in its table, and approximately 50% of those were observed once. The top ten hold roughly 0.9% of the sample. The sample consisted of CD4+ T cells sorted from blood, taken at week 0. All receptors come from a human donor with alopecia areata.

This clone appeared a single time. This rearrangement joins TRBV30 to TRBJ2-5; 7 bases fit TRBD2. The CDR3 totals 13 residues. Germline V gene lookup returns CDR1 GTSNPN and CDR2 SVGIG (reference sequence). Germline trimming cut 4 bases from V and 5 bases from J; bases unmatched to any gene: 7. CDR3 nucleotide sequence: TGTGCCTGGATACCTCGGCGGGGGGAGACCCAGTACTTC. Encoded protein: CAWIPRRGETQYF.

The chain couples TRBV2 to TRBJ2-1, with 9 bases identical to TRBD2. This CDR3 contains 14 residues. Germline V gene sequence: CDR1 SNHLY, CDR2 FYNNEI. V shed 4 bases, J shed 7 bases, and the junction held 5 bases outside the gene matches. The CDR3 DNA reads as TGTGCCAGCAGTGGGCTAGCGGGAACGAATGAGCAGTTCTTC. This gives the protein CASSGLAGTNEQFF.

This clone was seen only a few times. V usage is TRBV28 and J usage is TRBJ2-5; a possible D gene is TRBD2 (5 bases). This CDR3 comprises 11 residues. The V and J ends lost 8 bases and 2 bases respectively, with 6 bases between them. Germline CDR1 MDHEN, CDR2 SYDVKM. For the CDR3, the DNA is TGTGCCAGCCGGGGTCAAGAGACCCAGTACTTC. Encoded protein: CASRGQETQYF.

CDR3 protein: CAWSLRGGQPQHF. The CDR3 DNA follows: TGTGCCTGGAGTCTCAGGGGTGGTCAGCCCCAGCATTTT. The chain combines TRBV30 with TRBJ1-5, with a possible D match to TRBD1 (6 bases). Germline V gives CDR1 GTSNPN, CDR2 SVGIG (reference sequence). The CDR3 covers 13 residues. V lost 2 bases to trimming and J lost 6 bases, with 11 bases between them.

The chain joins TRBV15 to TRBJ2-7; D gene uncertain. The CDR3 has 14 residues. Germline loops: CDR1 LNHNV, CDR2 YYDKDF (reference sequence). The ends were cut back, 1 base at V and 4 bases at J, with 11 bases in the middle. The CDR3 loop reads CATSRAVDGYEQYF. The CDR3 DNA is TGTGCCACCAGCAGAGCAGTCGACGGTTACGAGCAGTACTTC.